A single sample gave rise to the 23 T cell receptor beta chains below, sequenced in a study of radiotherapy plus CTLA-4 blockade in lung cancer (dated by TCRdb to the late 2010s). The library was built by means of the immunoSEQ multiplex PCR assay. TCRdb limited this immuneACCESS table to in-frame rearrangements with V and J called. A share of clones is missing; checked studies link under half to unresolved V genes, and the rest is unexplained. Counted in this sample were roughly 98,000 clones; 75% to 90% of them appeared once. Jointly, the top ten make up approximately 3.4% of the sample. Source: peripheral blood, taken from a patient treated with radiotherapy plus ipilimumab. The source of these receptors is a human donor with non-small cell lung cancer who had a partial response to radiotherapy plus ipilimumab.

The chain has TRBV28 and TRBJ2-7; TRBD1 might be the D (6 bases). This CDR3 contains 14 residues. Germline V gene lookup returns CDR1 MDHEN and CDR2 SYDVKM. Trimming removed 6 bases from V and 4 bases from J, with 16 bases in between. CDR3 protein: CASRRGTRSYEQYF. CDR3 DNA: TGTGCCAGCAGAAGGGGGACAAGATCTTACGAGCAGTACTTC.

The V gene is TRBV6-1, the J gene TRBJ2-3; tentative D call: TRBD2 (5 bases). The germline V gene encodes CDR1 MNHNS and CDR2 SASEGT. Trimming cost V 11 bases and J 2 bases, with 11 bases left between them. CDR3 size: 12 residues. The CDR3 reads CASEGTTDTQYF. The CDR3 region has the DNA TGTGCCTCCGAGGGTACCACAGATACGCAGTATTTT.

V gene TRBV10-1 combines with J gene TRBJ2-3; 7 nucleotides match TRBD1. CDR1 and CDR2 from the germline V gene are WNHNN and SYGVQD (reference sequence). CDR3 length: 14 amino acids. V lost 8 bases to trimming and J lost 5 bases; unmatched junction nucleotides: 10. CDR3 sequence reads: CASRGQGVGDTQYF. CDR3 bases: TGCGCCAGCCGAGGGCAGGGGGTAGGAGATACGCAGTATTTT.

The rearrangement uses TRBV28 and TRBJ2-3; D ambiguous. This CDR3 spans 14 amino acids. From germline, CDR1 is MDHEN and CDR2 SYDVKM. The ends were cut back, 8 bases at V and 2 bases at J, with 14 bases in the middle. The CDR3 DNA is TGTGCCAGCCGGCGAGGTCCTATCACAGATACGCAGTATTTT. It translates to CASRRGPITDTQYF.

The V call is TRBV18, the J call TRBJ2-5, with no clear D. This CDR3 is built from 14 residues. Germline loops: CDR1 KGHSH, CDR2 LQKENI. Deletions cut 0 bases from V and 1 base from J, with 6 bases between. The CDR3 sequence is CASSPPNGQETQYF. CDR3 DNA sequence: TGTGCCAGCTCACCACCTAACGGCCAAGAGACCCAGTACTTC.

The chain has TRBV9 and TRBJ1-2; D uncertain. The CDR3 runs to 13 residues. V lost 0 bases and J 0 bases, leaving 3 bases between the germline ends. Germline CDR1 SGDLS, CDR2 YYNGEE. CDR3 coding DNA: TGTGCCAGCAGCGTAGCCGCTAACTATGGCTACACCTTC. Translating gives CASSVAANYGYTF. The variable domain in full, completed from reference TRBV9 and TRBJ1-2, reads DSGVTQTPKHLITATGQRVTLRCSPRSGDLSVYWYQQSLDQGLQFLIQYYNGEERAKGNILERFSAQQFPDLHSELNLSSLELGDSALYFCASSVAANYGYTFGSGTRLTVV.

Turning to this clone: Different DNA sequences within this sample yield the same CDR3. DNA for the CDR3: TGTGCCAGCAGCCCCAGAGAGACCCAGTACTTC. Translating it yields CASSPRETQYF. This sequence joins TRBV7-9 and TRBJ2-5; D gene uncertain. CDR1 is SEHNR and CDR2 is FQNEAQ in the germline V gene (reference sequence). V was cut by 5 bases and J by 4 bases, with 5 bases left in between. This CDR3 is 11 amino acids long.

This clone was seen a few times. The chain couples TRBV28 to TRBJ1-4; 7 bases are shared with TRBD1. This CDR3 comprises 14 residues. J lost 6 bases, V lost 7 bases, and 8 bases had no gene match. Germline V gene data show CDR1 as MDHEN and CDR2 as SYDVKM. The CDR3 sequence: CASTDRAPYEKLFF. For the CDR3, the DNA is TGTGCCAGCACCGACAGGGCCCCGTATGAAAAACTGTTTTTT.

This chain uses TRBV6-5 with TRBJ1-1, with 9 bases aligning to TRBD1. Trimming took 6 bases from V and 4 from J; bases not matched to a gene: 6. Germline loops: CDR1 MNHEY, CDR2 SVGAGI. This CDR3 comprises 14 residues. The CDR3 DNA reads as TGTGCCAGCAGAGCCGACAGGGGGGCCACTGAAGCTTTCTTT. Encoded protein: CASRADRGATEAFF.

The rearrangement uses TRBV7-2 and TRBJ2-3, with 7 positions matching TRBD1. Trimming cost V 5 bases and J 1 base; bases outside gene matches: 3. Germline V lookup: CDR1 SGHTA, CDR2 FQGNSA. The CDR3 contains 14 residues. The CDR3 reads CASSQDRRTDTQYF. Written as DNA, the CDR3 is TGTGCCAGCAGCCAGGACAGGCGCACAGATACGCAGTATTTT.

This clone was seen a few times. V gene TRBV7-2 combines with J gene TRBJ1-2; 9 bases align to TRBD1. This CDR3 is built from 14 residues. Trimming at V came to 0 bases and at J to 5 bases, leaving 1 base not matched to a gene. CDR1 and CDR2 from the germline V gene are SGHTA and FQGNSA. CDR3 nucleotide sequence: TGTGCCAGCAGCTTAGCCGGGACAGGGTATGGCTACACCTTC. It encodes CASSLAGTGYGYTF.

The gene calls are TRBV6-5 and TRBJ2-1; 7 bases align to TRBD2. CDR3 size: 13 residues. V was clipped by 7 bases and J by 8 bases; unmatched bases: 8. The germline CDR1 and CDR2 sequences are MNHEY and SVGAGI. The CDR3 here is CASTHGGSYEQFF. The CDR3 nucleotides read TGTGCCAGCACCCATGGCGGGAGCTATGAGCAGTTCTTC.

The chain carries TRBV4-2 and TRBJ2-7; 7 nucleotides line up with TRBD2. The CDR3 is 15 amino acids. Trimming removed 0 bases from V and 4 bases from J; junction bases left unmatched: 6. CDR1 is LGHNA and CDR2 is YNFKEQ in the germline V gene. CDR3 sequence reads: CASSQDPSGGYEQYF. In DNA form, the CDR3 reads TGTGCCAGCAGCCAAGACCCCTCGGGAGGATACGAGCAGTACTTC.

V gene TRBV29-1 combines with J gene TRBJ1-2, with 7 bases lining up with TRBD1. J was trimmed by 4 bases and V by 3 bases; bases with no gene match: 2. CDR1 is SQVTM, CDR2 ANQGSEA, per germline. CDR3 length equals 12 residues. This CDR3 reads CSVEGQTYGYTF. The CDR3 region has the DNA TGCAGCGTTGAGGGACAGACCTATGGCTACACCTTC.

The rearrangement links TRBV18 to TRBJ1-1; the D is unclear. Germline-derived CDR1 and CDR2 are KGHSH and LQKENI. The V end was cut by 2 bases, the J end by 4 bases, with 11 bases between. The CDR3 spans 14 residues. CDR3 DNA: TGTGCCAGCTCACCATGGGTGGGAGGCACTGAAGCTTTCTTT. Its translation is CASSPWVGGTEAFF.

V usage is TRBV7-2 and J usage is TRBJ1-1, with D possibly being TRBD1 (5 bases). CDR1 is SGHTA, CDR2 FQGNSA, per germline. Trimming stripped 5 bases from V and 3 bases from J, with 10 bases between. CDR3 length: 13 residues. CDR3: CASSSDRYTEAFF. The CDR3 DNA reads as TGTGCCAGCAGCAGTGACAGATACACTGAAGCTTTCTTT.

This clone appeared a few times. This chain uses TRBV5-6 with TRBJ2-2, with unresolved D. CDR3 length: 14 residues. V lost 2 bases and J 2 bases, leaving 7 bases between the germline ends. CDR1 and CDR2 (germline): SGHDT, YYEEEE. CDR3 coding DNA: TGTGCCAGCAGCTTTACAGCAAACACCGGGGAGCTGTTTTTT. Protein product: CASSFTANTGELFF.

The rearrangement uses TRBV28 and TRBJ2-7; maybe TRBD2 (6 bases). CDR3 length: 15 residues. Trimming cost V 3 bases and J 0 bases, with 12 bases left between them. Germline loops: CDR1 MDHEN, CDR2 SYDVKM. The chain's CDR3 is CASSFMRGGSYEQYF. The DNA for the CDR3 is TGTGCCAGCAGTTTTATGCGGGGAGGCTCCTACGAGCAGTACTTC.

The chain couples TRBV28 to TRBJ1-1, with D perhaps TRBD1 (5 bases). Germline V CDR1 and CDR2: MDHEN, SYDVKM. This CDR3 spans 14 amino acids. Between the trimmed V and J ends, which lost 1 base and 8 bases, there was a span of 14 bases. This chain's CDR3 is CASSLSSDTSEAFF. In nucleotides, the CDR3 is TGTGCCAGCAGTTTATCCTCGGACACCTCCGAAGCTTTCTTT.

The V call is TRBV28, the J call TRBJ2-3; tentatively, D is TRBD2 (5 bases). Trimming stripped 4 bases from V and 5 bases from J, with 13 bases between. CDR1 and CDR2 (germline): MDHEN, SYDVKM. There are 14 residues in the CDR3. CDR3 in DNA: TGTGCCAGCAGTTCCTGGGGTGAGGGAGATACGCAGTATTTT. Its translation: CASSSWGEGDTQYF.

With regard to this clone: Distinct nucleotide sequences in the sample also encode this CDR3. This chain links TRBV14 with TRBJ2-5; no clear D. V shed 1 base and J shed 0 bases, with 6 bases lying between them. This CDR3 is built from 14 residues. Germline V lookup: CDR1 SGHDN, CDR2 FVKESK. CDR3 amino acids: CASSQVRDQETQYF. The CDR3, as DNA: TGTGCCAGCAGCCAAGTTAGAGACCAAGAGACCCAGTACTTC. The full variable domain, rest sourced from reference TRBV14 and TRBJ2-5, is EAGVTQFPSHSVIEKGQTVTLRCDPISGHDNLYWYRRVMGKEIKFLLHFVKESKQDESGMPNNRFLAERTGGTYSTLKVQPAELEDSGVYFCASSQVRDQETQYFGPGTRLLVL.

This clone was detected a few times. The chain recombines TRBV19 with TRBJ1-5; possibly TRBD1 for D (6 bases). CDR1 is LNHDA and CDR2 is SQIVND in the germline V gene (reference sequence). Trimming removed 0 bases at V and 6 bases at J, with 12 bases between. The CDR3 covers 15 residues. Here the CDR3 reads CASSIDRSTGQPQHF. CDR3 DNA: TGTGCCAGTAGTATAGATCGTTCGACAGGTCAGCCCCAGCATTTT.

As for this clone: At one of its ends the junction is not consistent with the germline gene, which may arise from a read error. This sequence joins TRBV5-8 and TRBJ1-4; 10 bases map to TRBD1. The CDR3 loop spans 16 amino acids. The germline CDR1 and CDR2 sequences are SGHTS and YDEGEE. The CDR3 loop reads CASSLDRGSTNEKLFF. The CDR3 nucleotides read TGTGCCAGCAGTTTGGACAGGGGGAGTACTAATGAAAAACTGTTTTTT.